The next 15 T cell receptor beta chains were all read from a single sample in a study of persistence of HIV-infected CD4 T cells. This nonspecific control used anti-CD3/anti-CD28 bead stimulation of CD4+ T cells. CD4+ T cells upregulating both CD40 ligand and CD69 were sorted as responding cells. This was the immunoSEQ version 4 assay in survey mode. Using immunoSEQ multiplex PCR, the repertoire was profiled, and TCRdb retains in-frame clones only, with some absent. The sample consists of more than 35,000 clones, roughly 89% of them appearing once. Which antigens these TCRs recognize remains unknown. This specimen was CD4+ T cells sorted from PBMCs after approximately 18-hour stimulation, taken from a patient who received antiretroviral therapy. The receptors come from an adult man with HIV who was CMV-seropositive.

The V call is TRBV10-3, the J call TRBJ2-7; D possibly matches TRBD1 or TRBD2 (6 bases each). V was shortened by 8 bases and J by 3 bases, with 14 bases between the two germline ends. This CDR3 contains 13 residues. Germline-derived CDR1 and CDR2 are ENHRY and SYGVKD. The CDR3 reads CAIAARGGYEQYF. In DNA, the CDR3 is TGTGCCATCGCGGCCAGGGGAGGCTACGAGCAGTACTTC.

The V gene is TRBV4-2, the J gene TRBJ1-5; TRBD1 might be the D (5 bases). This CDR3 has 14 residues. Germline-derived CDR1 and CDR2 are LGHNA and YNFKEQ. V was cut by 0 bases and J by 7 bases, with 10 bases left in between. The CDR3 nucleotides are TGTGCCAGCAGCCAAGATACAGGAAAACAGCCCCAGCATTTT. Translation gives CASSQDTGKQPQHF.

The chain couples TRBV10-3 to TRBJ2-5; 8 bases align to TRBD1. There are 15 residues in the CDR3. V lost 5 bases, J lost 5 bases, and 10 bases stayed unmatched. The V gene's germline CDR1 is ENHRY and CDR2 SYGVKD. The CDR3 protein is CAISPTGGSGETQYF. The CDR3 DNA sequence: TGTGCCATCAGTCCTACAGGGGGAAGCGGGGAGACCCAGTACTTC.

V is TRBV15 and J is TRBJ1-4; D is perhaps TRBD1 (6 bases). The CDR3 length is 15 residues. The V gene lost 0 bases and the J gene lost 6 bases, with 11 bases spanning the gap. Germline CDR1 and CDR2: LNHNV and YYDKDF (reference sequence). In DNA, the CDR3 is TGTGCCACCAGCAGAGATGCAGGGGAGGATGAAAAACTGTTTTTT. Translating it yields CATSRDAGEDEKLFF.

J is TRBJ2-7 and V is TRBV7-2, with 7 bases lining up with TRBD1. V gave up 4 bases and J gave up 4 bases; unmatched junction bases: 13. Per the germline V gene, CDR1 is SGHTA and CDR2 is FQGNSA. The CDR3 covers 16 residues. The CDR3, as DNA: TGTGCCAGCAGCTCGGGACAGACACTAAAGCCTTACGAGCAGTACTTC. Translated: CASSSGQTLKPYEQYF.

The J gene is TRBJ1-1, the V gene TRBV27; 9 nucleotides match TRBD1. The CDR3 is 14 residues long. J was trimmed by 1 base and V by 6 bases; bases with no gene match: 3. Germline V gene lookup returns CDR1 MNHEY and CDR2 SMNVEV (reference sequence). CDR3 sequence: CASRLGQGNTEAFF. For the CDR3, the DNA is TGTGCCAGCAGGCTGGGACAGGGGAACACTGAAGCTTTCTTT.

V and J are TRBV27 and TRBJ1-2; possibly TRBD1 for D (5 bases). Between the trimmed V and J ends, which lost 5 bases and 1 base, there was a span of 11 bases. Germline loops: CDR1 MNHEY, CDR2 SMNVEV (reference sequence). The CDR3 extends over 14 amino acids. CDR3 residues: CASSPRQINYGYTF. CDR3 coding DNA: TGTGCCAGCAGTCCACGACAGATTAACTATGGCTACACCTTC.

A remark on this clone: This sample also contains other DNA sequences that code for the same CDR3. The gene calls are TRBV29-1 and TRBJ1-1; D perhaps matches TRBD1 (6 bases). With 7 bases removed from V and 1 base from J, the gap between germline ends came to 16 bases. CDR1 is SQVTM, CDR2 ANQGSEA, per germline. This CDR3 is 14 amino acids long. CDR3 DNA: TGCAGCGCTGGGGTGGGGGGCCAGAACACTGAAGCTTTCTTT. Translation gives CSAGVGGQNTEAFF.

V and J are TRBV5-4 and TRBJ2-2; D is ambiguous. The CDR3 consists of 12 residues. The germline gives CDR1 SGHNT, CDR2 YYREEE (reference sequence). V dropped 4 bases and J dropped 6 bases, with 7 bases sitting between them. The CDR3 is CASSARAGELFF. The DNA of the CDR3 is TGTGCCAGCAGCGCACGGGCCGGGGAGCTGTTTTTT. The entire variable domain, with the rest obtained from reference TRBV5-4 and TRBJ2-2, is as follows: ETGVTQSPTHLIKTRGQQVTLRCSSQSGHNTVSWYQQALGQGPQFIFQYYREEENGRGNFPPRFSGLQFPNYSSELNVNALELDDSALYLCASSARAGELFFGEGSRLTVL.

In DNA, the CDR3 is TGTGCCAGTAGTCAAAGCCCCATAGGGGGCTCCGAGGGCGAGCAGTACTTC. Translating it yields CASSQSPIGGSEGEQYF. The V and J genes are TRBV19 and TRBJ2-7; 7 bases are shared with TRBD1. The germline V gene encodes CDR1 LNHDA and CDR2 SQIVND (reference sequence). The J segment lost 6 bases and the V segment lost 5 bases, leaving 19 bases of the junction unmatched. The CDR3 is made up of 17 amino acids.

The gene calls are TRBV5-1 and TRBJ2-7; 8 nucleotides align to TRBD2. This CDR3 comprises 17 residues. Trimming at V came to 0 bases and at J to 2 bases, leaving 10 bases not matched to a gene. Germline V gene data show CDR1 as SGHRS and CDR2 as YFSETQ. CDR3 amino acids: CASSLGSGGRNTYEQYF. CDR3 DNA: TGCGCCAGCAGCTTGGGGTCGGGCGGGAGGAATACCTACGAGCAGTACTTC.

The chain is built from TRBV7-2 and TRBJ2-1; D is ambiguous. V lost 1 base, J lost 1 base, and 5 bases lay in between. Germline CDR1 is SGHTA and CDR2 is FQGNSA. CDR3 length equals 14 residues. The CDR3 loop reads CASSLDFSYNEQFF. Here the CDR3 DNA reads TGTGCCAGCAGCTTAGACTTTTCCTACAATGAGCAGTTCTTC.

This chain joins TRBV5-1 and TRBJ1-1, with a weak D call TRBD1 (6 bases). V lost 4 bases and J 3 bases, leaving 19 bases between the germline ends. The germline CDR1 and CDR2 sequences are SGHRS and YFSETQ. The length of the CDR3 is 16 residues. CDR3 nucleotide sequence: TGCGCCAGCAGCCCTACAGGGAGCGGGTGGCACACTGAAGCTTTCTTT. Amino acid sequence: CASSPTGSGWHTEAFF. Filled out from reference TRBV5-1 and TRBJ1-1, the complete variable domain reads KAGVTQTPRYLIKTRGQQVTLSCSPISGHRSVSWYQQTPGQGLQFLFEYFSETQRNKGNFPGRFSGRQFSNSRSEMNVSTLELGDSALYLCASSPTGSGWHTEAFFGQGTRLTVV.

The gene calls are TRBV5-1 and TRBJ2-2, with D tentatively TRBD1 or TRBD2 (5 bases each). The V end was cut by 5 bases, the J end by 3 bases, with 14 bases between. CDR1 SGHRS and CDR2 YFSETQ come from the germline V gene. The CDR3 contains 15 residues. The CDR3 coding sequence is TGCGCCAGCAGTCCTCGGGACCCCCACACCGGGGAGCTGTTTTTT. Amino acid sequence: CASSPRDPHTGELFF.

J is TRBJ1-5 and V is TRBV2; TRBD1 might be the D (5 bases). V was trimmed by 8 bases and J by 0 bases, leaving 11 bases between them. The CDR3 runs to 14 residues. Germline CDR1 reads SNHLY; CDR2 reads FYNNEI. This CDR3 reads CASRSGNSNQPQHF. In DNA, the CDR3 is TGTGCCAGCCGGTCAGGGAATAGCAATCAGCCCCAGCATTTT.